This TCR beta chain was captured by sequencing in a study of early T cells in non-severe SARS-CoV-2 infection. There are many counts of this clonotype. In TCRdb, the 5' RACE reads were re-called with MiXCR into one record per CDR3 protein. The sample comprises fewer than 55,000 distinct CDR3 sequences, 9% to 9.5% of which are singletons, and 4% to 4.5% rests with the top ten. V lost 6 bases, J lost 14 bases, and 11 bases lay in between. This CDR3 has 11 amino acids. Germline lookup yields CDR1 MDHEN and CDR2 SYDVKM. This TCR came from an adult who was a healthcare worker with PCR-confirmed SARS-CoV-2 infection or an uninfected control (not recorded which). The gene calls are TRBV28 and TRBJ1-6; a possible D gene is TRBD1 (5 bases). Material: whole blood. The CDR3 DNA follows: TGTGCCAGCAGCTGGGAGGGGACCCTCCACTTT. Its protein product is CASSWEGTLHF.